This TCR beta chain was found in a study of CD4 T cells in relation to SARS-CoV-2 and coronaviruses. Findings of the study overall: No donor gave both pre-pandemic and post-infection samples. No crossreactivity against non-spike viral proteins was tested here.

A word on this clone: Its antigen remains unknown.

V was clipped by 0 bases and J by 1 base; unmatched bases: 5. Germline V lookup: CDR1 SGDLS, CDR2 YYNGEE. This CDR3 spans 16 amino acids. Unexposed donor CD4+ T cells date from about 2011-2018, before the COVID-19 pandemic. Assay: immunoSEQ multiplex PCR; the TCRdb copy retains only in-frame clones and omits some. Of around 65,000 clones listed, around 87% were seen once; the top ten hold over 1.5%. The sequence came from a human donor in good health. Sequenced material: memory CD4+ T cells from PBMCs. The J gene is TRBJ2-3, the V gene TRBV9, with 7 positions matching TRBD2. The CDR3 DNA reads TGTGCCAGCAGCGTAGGGGCGGGAGATGGCACAGATACGCAGTATTTT. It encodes CASSVGAGDGTDTQYF.